In this sample, the clone carrying this TCR beta chain turned up a few times. The target antigen is unknown. The CDR3 sequence is 15 residues long. V lost 6 bases, J lost 0 bases, and 17 bases lay in between. Germline CDR1 and CDR2: DFQATT and SNEGSKA (reference sequence). TCRdb analysed the 5' RACE reads with MiXCR anew, one entry per CDR3 protein. This table holds about 550,000 distinct CDR3 sequences, approximately 20% found once. This entry comes from a study of identical twins. General observations from the study: Cross-sectional statistics, not tracking of the same donors, supported the conclusions. Excess sharing by twins proved weaker in beta out-of-frame sequences.

The data were also submitted as part of a second study, on yellow fever vaccine responses in identical twins.

The J gene is TRBJ2-5, the V gene TRBV20-1; perhaps TRBD2 as D (5 bases). The source of this sequence is a woman in her late teens or twenties in good health. The source material was CD4+ T cells sorted from blood. The CDR3, as DNA: TGCAGTGCCCCGCGCTGGCAGGACTACCAAGAGACCCAGTACTTC. Translating it yields CSAPRWQDYQETQYF.